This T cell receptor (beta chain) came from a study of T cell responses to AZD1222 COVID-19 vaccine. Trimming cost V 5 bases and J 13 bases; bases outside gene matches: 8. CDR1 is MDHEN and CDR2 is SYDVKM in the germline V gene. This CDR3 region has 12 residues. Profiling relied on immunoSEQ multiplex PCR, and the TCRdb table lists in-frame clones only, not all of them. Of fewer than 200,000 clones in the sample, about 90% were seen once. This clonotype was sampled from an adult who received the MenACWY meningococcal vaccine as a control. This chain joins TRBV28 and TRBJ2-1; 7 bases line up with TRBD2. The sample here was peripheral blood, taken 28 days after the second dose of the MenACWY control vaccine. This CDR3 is CASSPLGRKQFF. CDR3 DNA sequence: TGTGCCAGCAGTCCTCTCGGGAGGAAACAGTTCTTC.